The 3 T cell receptor beta chains listed next were all sequenced from one sample in a study of T cell responses to AZD1222 COVID-19 vaccine. Using immunoSEQ multiplex PCR, the repertoire was profiled, and TCRdb retains in-frame clones only, with some absent. The sample shows tens of thousands of clones, 85% of them seen only once. Sequences were derived from peripheral blood, sampled on day 0 of AZD1222 vaccination. These receptors were taken from an adult in good health.

The CDR3 nucleotides are TGTGCCATACACAGGGGGGGCCGCGGGAACACTGAAGCTTTCTTT. This codes for CAIHRGGRGNTEAFF. V and J are TRBV28 and TRBJ1-1, with 8 nucleotides matching TRBD1. The CDR3 has 15 residues. From germline, CDR1 is MDHEN and CDR2 SYDVKM. The trim removed 10 bases at V and 1 base at J, leaving 11 bases unmatched.

This chain links TRBV2 with TRBJ2-3; tentatively, D is TRBD1 or TRBD2 (5 bases each). V was clipped by 8 bases and J by 0 bases, with 15 bases between them. The CDR3 totals 15 residues. The germline V gene encodes CDR1 SNHLY and CDR2 FYNNEI. CDR3 amino acids: CASGRDPGSTDTQYF. CDR3 coding DNA: TGTGCCAGCGGAAGGGACCCCGGCAGCACAGATACGCAGTATTTT.

This clone was observed a few times. The gene calls are TRBV7-6 and TRBJ1-5; no clear D gene. V lost 2 bases and J lost 5, with 7 bases in between. The CDR3 is 13 residues long. Per the germline V gene, CDR1 is SGHVS and CDR2 is FNYEAQ. Here the CDR3 DNA reads TGTGCCAGCAGCTTATTCATCGATCAGCCCCAGCATTTT. Its protein product is CASSLFIDQPQHF.